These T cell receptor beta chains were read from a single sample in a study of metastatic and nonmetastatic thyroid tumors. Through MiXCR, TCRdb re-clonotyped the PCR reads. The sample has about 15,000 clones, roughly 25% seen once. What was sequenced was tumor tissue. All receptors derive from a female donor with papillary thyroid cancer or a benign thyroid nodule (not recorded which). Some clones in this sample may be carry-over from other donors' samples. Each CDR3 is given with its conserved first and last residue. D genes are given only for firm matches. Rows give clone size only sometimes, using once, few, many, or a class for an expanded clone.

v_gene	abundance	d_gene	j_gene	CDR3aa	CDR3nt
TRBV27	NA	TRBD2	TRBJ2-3	CACIGTSWIIGTQYF	TGTGCCTGCATAGGGACTAGCTGGATAATTGGTACGCAGTATTTT
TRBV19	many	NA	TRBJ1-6	CASSTTSTGYNSPLHF	TGTGCCAGTAGTACCACCTCTACAGGTTATAATTCACCCCTCCACTTT
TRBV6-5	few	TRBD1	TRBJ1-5	CASSTGQENQPQHF	TGTGCCAGCAGTACTGGACAGGAGAATCAGCCCCAGCATTTT
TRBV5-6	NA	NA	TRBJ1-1	CASSATEYTEAFF	TGTGCCAGCAGCGCTACAGAGTACACTGAAGCTTTCTTT
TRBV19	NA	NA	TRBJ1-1	CASSTSAGTEAFF	TGTGCCAGTAGTACGTCTGCGGGAACTGAAGCTTTCTTT
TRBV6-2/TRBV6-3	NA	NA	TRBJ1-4	CSSSSNAFTTNEKLFF	TGTTCCAGCAGTTCTAACGCTTTCACAACTAATGAAAAACTGTTTTTT
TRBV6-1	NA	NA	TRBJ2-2	CASSLAVGTTGEPFF	TGTGCCAGCAGCTTGGCCGTGGGCACCACCGGGGAGCCGTTTTTT
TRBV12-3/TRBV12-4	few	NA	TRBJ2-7	CASSLLPRNEQYF	TGTGCCAGCAGTTTGTTGCCGAGAAACGAGCAGTACTTC
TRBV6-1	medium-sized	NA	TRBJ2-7	CASPGGYF	TGTGCCAGTCCCGGTGGGTACTTC
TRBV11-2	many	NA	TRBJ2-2	CASSLLVTANTGELFF	TGTGCCAGCAGCCTATTGGTAACCGCGAACACCGGGGAGCTGTTTTTT
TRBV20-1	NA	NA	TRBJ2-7	CSARDSTELIKQYF	TGCAGTGCTAGAGATAGTACAGAACTGATTAAGCAGTACTTC
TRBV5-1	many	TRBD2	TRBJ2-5	CASSTGLAGGPFETQYF	TGCGCCAGCAGCACGGGACTAGCGGGAGGGCCATTCGAGACCCAGTACTTC
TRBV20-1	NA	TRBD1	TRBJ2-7	CSAVFQGTGIFSYEQYF	TGCAGTGCTGTCTTTCAGGGGACAGGGATTTTCTCCTACGAGCAGTACTTC
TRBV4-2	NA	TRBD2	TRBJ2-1	CASSPRASGRGLFSDEQFF	TGTGCCAGCAGCCCGCGTGCTAGCGGGAGAGGTTTATTTAGCGATGAGCAGTTCTTC
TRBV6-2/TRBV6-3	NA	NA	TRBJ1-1	CASSYRGFSEAFF	TGTGCCAGCAGTTACCGAGGGTTTTCTGAAGCTTTCTTT
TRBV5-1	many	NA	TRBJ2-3	CASSLEGSGTDTQYF	TGCGCCAGCAGCTTGGAAGGGTCCGGCACAGATACGCAGTATTTT
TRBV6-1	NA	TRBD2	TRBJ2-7	CASKGSGGPYEQYF	TGTGCCAGCAAGGGTTCGGGAGGGCCCTACGAGCAGTACTTC
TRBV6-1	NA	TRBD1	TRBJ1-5	CASSGQGRDQPQHF	TGTGCCAGCAGTGGACAGGGTAGGGATCAGCCCCAGCATTTT
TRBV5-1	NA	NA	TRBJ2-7	CASSLEDGNEQYF	TGCGCCAGCAGCTTGGAGGACGGCAACGAGCAGTACTTC
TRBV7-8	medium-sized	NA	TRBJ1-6	CASSSSALPGLNSPLHF	TGTGCCAGCAGCTCCTCGGCCCTGCCGGGCCTCAATTCACCCCTCCACTTT
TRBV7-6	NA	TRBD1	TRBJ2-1	CASSLQGAQGLHEQFF	TGTGCCAGCAGCTTGCAGGGGGCCCAGGGTTTGCATGAGCAGTTCTTC
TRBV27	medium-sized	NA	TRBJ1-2	CASSFRGGSYGYTF	TGTGCCAGCAGTTTCCGGGGAGGGTCCTATGGCTACACCTTC
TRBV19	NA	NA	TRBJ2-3	CSSNPRVAGPTDTQYF	TGTTCCAGTAACCCGAGGGTGGCCGGCCCCACAGATACGCAGTATTTT
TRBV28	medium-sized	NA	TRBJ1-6	CASRRPIGNANSPLHF	TGTGCCAGCAGACGGCCGATCGGGAACGCGAATTCACCCCTCCACTTT
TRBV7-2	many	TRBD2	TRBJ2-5	CASSFGSSGSGTQYF	TGTGCCAGCAGCTTTGGGTCTAGCGGGAGTGGTACCCAGTACTTC
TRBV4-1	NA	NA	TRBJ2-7	CASSLLQGSEQYF	TGCGCCAGCAGTCTTTTACAGGGAAGCGAGCAGTACTTC
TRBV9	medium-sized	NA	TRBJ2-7	CASTNPNYEQYF	TGTGCCAGCACCAACCCAAACTACGAGCAGTACTTC
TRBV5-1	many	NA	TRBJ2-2	CASSPAGRVRVTGELFF	TGCGCCAGCAGCCCCGCAGGACGGGTGAGGGTCACCGGGGAGCTGTTTTTT
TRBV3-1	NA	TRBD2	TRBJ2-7	CASSRTSGRSSYEQYF	TGTGCCAGCAGCCGCACTAGCGGGCGGAGCTCCTACGAGCAGTACTTC
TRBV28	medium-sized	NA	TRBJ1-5	CASSLNYGEPQHF	TGTGCCAGCAGTTTAAATTACGGGGAGCCCCAGCATTTT
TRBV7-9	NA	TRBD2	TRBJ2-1	CANSLVAGDNEQFF	TGTGCCAACAGCTTAGTAGCGGGGGACAATGAGCAGTTCTTC
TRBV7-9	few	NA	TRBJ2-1	CASSLDAGEQFF	TGTGCCAGCAGCTTAGACGCGGGTGAGCAGTTCTTC
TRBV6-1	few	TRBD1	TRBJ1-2	CASSEGPGQGNYGYTF	TGTGCCAGCAGTGAAGGACCGGGACAGGGGAACTATGGCTACACCTTC
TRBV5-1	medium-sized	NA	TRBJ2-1	CASSSGQGSFNEQFF	TGCGCCAGCAGCTCCGGCCAGGGTTCTTTCAATGAGCAGTTCTTC
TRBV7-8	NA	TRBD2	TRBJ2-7	CASSPGRGFPYEQYF	TGTGCCAGCAGCCCCGGGAGGGGGTTTCCCTACGAGCAGTACTTC
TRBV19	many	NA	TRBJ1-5	CASSLTGRGRTSNQPQHF	TGTGCCAGTAGTTTAACAGGGAGGGGACGGACTAGCAATCAGCCCCAGCATTTT
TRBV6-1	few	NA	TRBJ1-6	CASSEATDNSPLHF	TGTGCCAGCAGTGAAGCGACAGATAATTCACCCCTCCACTTT
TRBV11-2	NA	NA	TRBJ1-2	CASSSLRTVAIQRSYGYTF	TGTGCCAGCAGCTCCCTTCGGACAGTAGCCATCCAACGGAGCTATGGCTACACCTTC
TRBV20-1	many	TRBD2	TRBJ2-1	CSAISWTSGNNEQFF	TGCAGTGCTATTTCTTGGACTAGCGGTAACAATGAGCAGTTCTTC
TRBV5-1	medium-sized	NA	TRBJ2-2	CASSLAFGELFF	TGCGCCAGCAGCTTGGCTTTCGGGGAGCTGTTTTTT
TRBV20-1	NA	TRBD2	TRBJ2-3	CSARENPGATSGYTDTQYF	TGCAGTGCTAGAGAGAACCCTGGAGCGACTAGCGGTTACACAGATACGCAGTATTTT
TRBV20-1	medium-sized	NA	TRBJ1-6	CSAAGGLGSPLHF	TGCAGTGCTGCGGGGGGGCTAGGGTCACCCCTCCACTTT
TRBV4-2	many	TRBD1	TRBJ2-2	CASSQQGAVRTGELFF	TGTGCCAGCAGCCAACAGGGGGCCGTTCGCACCGGGGAGCTGTTTTTT
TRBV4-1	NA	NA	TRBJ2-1	CASSQLASVGYNEQFF	TGCGCCAGCAGCCAGCTGGCTTCGGTGGGGTATAATGAGCAGTTCTTC
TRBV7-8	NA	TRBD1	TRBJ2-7	CASSATGGDQYF	TGTGCCAGCAGCGCGACAGGGGGCGATCAGTACTTC
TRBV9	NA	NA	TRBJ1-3	CASSDGSLGNTIYF	TGTGCCAGCAGCGACGGGTCTCTCGGAAACACCATATATTTT
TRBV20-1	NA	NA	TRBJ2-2	CSARDGPTGELFF	TGCAGTGCTAGAGATGGTCCTACCGGTGAGCTGTTTTTT
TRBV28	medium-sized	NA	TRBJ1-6	CASNGGGRSHSPLHF	TGTGCCAGCAACGGGGGGGGTAGATCGCATTCACCCCTCCACTTT
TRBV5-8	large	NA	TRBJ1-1	CASSHPLSLNTEAFF	TGTGCCAGCAGCCATCCATTGTCGCTGAACACTGAAGCTTTCTTT
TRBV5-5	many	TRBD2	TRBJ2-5	CASSLLAGGGGETQYF	TGTGCCAGCAGCTTGCTAGCGGGAGGGGGAGGAGAGACCCAGTACTTC
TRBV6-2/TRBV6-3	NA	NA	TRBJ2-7	CASCQREGEQYF	TGTGCCAGCTGTCAAAGGGAAGGCGAGCAGTACTTC
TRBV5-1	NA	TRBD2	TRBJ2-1	CASSYPFSGRAGGNEQFF	TGCGCCAGCAGCTACCCCTTTAGCGGGAGGGCCGGGGGTAATGAGCAGTTCTTC
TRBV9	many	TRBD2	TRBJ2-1	CASSAPLAGVINEQFF	TGTGCCAGCAGCGCCCCCCTAGCGGGAGTGATTAATGAGCAGTTCTTC
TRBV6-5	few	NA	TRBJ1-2	CASSYSREDGYTF	TGTGCCAGCAGTTACTCGAGAGAGGATGGCTACACCTTC
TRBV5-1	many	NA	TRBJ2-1	CASSLWAVQGDSSYNEQFF	TGCGCCAGCAGCTTGTGGGCGGTTCAAGGTGACAGCTCCTACAATGAGCAGTTCTTC
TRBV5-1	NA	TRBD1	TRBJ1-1	CASSLSGQLNTEAFF	TGCGCCAGCAGCCTATCGGGACAGCTGAACACTGAAGCTTTCTTT
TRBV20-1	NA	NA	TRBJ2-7	CSARRDLGEQYF	TGCAGTGCTAGGAGAGACTTGGGCGAGCAGTACTTC
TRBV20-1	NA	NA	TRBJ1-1	CSARDPNTEAFF	TGCAGTGCTAGGGATCCGAACACTGAAGCTTTCTTT